Below are 26 T cell receptor beta chains sequenced from a single sample in a study of CD8 T cells and mutated HIV epitopes. The peptide culture added anti-CD28 and anti-CD49d co-stimulation, and CD69+CD137+ CD8+ T cells were sorted. A Smart-seq2 and MARS-Seq derived protocol with well-specific UMIs on oligo-dT primers generated single-cell cDNA. Template-switch oligo forward primers paired with barcoded alpha- and beta-specific reverse primers in a nested PCR. TCRdb re-derived calls from the single-cell sequencing reads in MiXCR, one entry per CDR3 protein. In the table there are 590 or so distinct CDR3 sequences, 46% of which are singletons. No antigen has been assigned to these receptors. Sequencing used CD8+ T cells from blood cultured with a non-adapted viral peptide, obtained during chronic HIV-1 infection. Documented subset: CD69+CD137+ cells after non-adapted KY11 peptide stimulation. These receptors were collected from a woman younger than 30 with HIV-1 infection.

On this clonotype itself: With a far larger clone one base away, a read error is the likely cause. This chain joins TRBV11-3 and TRBJ2-3, with a possible D match to TRBD2 (5 bases). The closer fit of TRBJ2-7 to the DNA end suggests the J call may be wrong. Germline CDR1 reads SGHNT; CDR2 reads YENEEA. The CDR3 has 16 residues. This CDR3 is CASSLDMNRSEGEQYF. The CDR3 DNA reads TGTGCCAGCAGCTTAGATATGAATCGTTCCGAGGGCGAGCAGTACTTC.

This clonotype is hyperexpanded (1% or more). The chain couples TRBV28 to TRBJ1-3; 12 nucleotides match TRBD1. The CDR3 is 14 amino acids. J was trimmed by 4 bases and V by 6 bases; bases with no gene match: 1. CDR1 MDHEN and CDR2 SYDVKM come from the germline V gene. The CDR3 DNA reads as TGTGCCAGCAGGGGACAGGGGGCCGGAAACACCATATATTTT. Translated: CASRGQGAGNTIYF.

This clonotype was seen a handful of times. This may be a read error: a much more frequent sequence differs by one nucleotide. V usage is TRBV15 and J usage is TRBJ2-1; D perhaps matches TRBD2 (7 bases). Germline CDR1 LNHNV, CDR2 YYDKDF (reference sequence). V lost 3 bases, J lost 0 bases, and 12 bases lay in between. CDR3 length equals 16 residues. The CDR3 sequence: CATSRNRGASYNEQFF. In DNA, the CDR3 is TGTGCCACCAGCAGGAATCGGGGGGCCTCCTACAATGAGCAGTTCTTC.

Relative to its sample, this clonotype is medium-sized. V gene TRBV6-4 combines with J gene TRBJ2-2, with D hard to call. Germline CDR1 and CDR2: MRHNA and SNTAGT. The ends were cut back, 2 bases at V and 3 bases at J, with 4 bases in the middle. The CDR3 is 13 amino acids. The DNA for the CDR3 is TGTGCCAGCAGTGACAGGGACACCGGGGAGCTGTTTTTT. Amino acids: CASSDRDTGELFF.

CDR3 nucleotide sequence: TGCGCCAGCGCCCAGGCTGTGAGCACAGATACGCAGTATTTT. This translates into CASAQAVSTDTQYF. The chain carries TRBV5-1 and TRBJ2-3; no firm D call. Per the germline V gene, CDR1 is SGHRS and CDR2 is YFSETQ. CDR3 size: 14 residues. V lost 7 bases, J lost 0 bases, and 12 bases lay in between.

This chain connects TRBV15 to TRBJ1-1; D remains unclear. The germline gives CDR1 LNHNV, CDR2 YYDKDF (reference sequence). There are 14 residues in the CDR3. V lost 5 bases to trimming and J lost 6 bases, with 16 bases between them. CDR3 loop: CATSLGGAGAEAFF. CDR3 nucleotides: TGTGCCACCAGCCTGGGAGGTGCCGGGGCTGAAGCTTTCTTT.

The table lists this clonotype with a few counts. One end of the junction varies from germline; a read error may be responsible. V and J are TRBV5-5 and TRBJ1-6; no reliable D call. The germline V gene has CDR1 SGHKS and CDR2 YYEKEE (reference sequence). The CDR3 sequence is 14 residues long. CDR3 nucleotides: TGCGCCAGCAGCCGAGACCAGCCTAATTCACCCCTCCACTTT. Residues: CASSRDQPNSPLHF.

This clonotype was seen only a few times. V and J are TRBV20-1 and TRBJ2-3; 12 bases line up with TRBD1. The CDR3 spans 14 residues. Per the germline V gene, CDR1 is DFQATT and CDR2 is SNEGSKA (reference sequence). V was pared by 2 bases and J by 4 bases, with 1 base of the junction left unmatched. In DNA form, the CDR3 reads TGCAGTGCTAGACGGGACAGGGGGCCAGATACGCAGTATTTT. This codes for CSARRDRGPDTQYF.

Worth noting for this clonotype: The likely explanation is a read error, given a far larger clone one base away. The V and J genes are TRBV11-2 and TRBJ2-7, with D tentatively TRBD2 (5 bases). In germline, CDR1 is SGHAT, CDR2 FQNNGV. Trimming cost V 4 bases and J 7 bases, with 11 bases left between them. The CDR3 spans 12 residues. The CDR3 nucleotides are TGTGCCAGCAGCTCCTTGAGGGATGAGCAGTACTTC. Its protein product is CASSSLRDEQYF.

To note about this clonotype: This may stem from a read error, because a much larger clone lies one nucleotide away. V gene TRBV20-1 combines with J gene TRBJ1-1; D remains ambiguous. The CDR3 is 12 residues long. Germline CDR1 and CDR2: DFQATT and SNEGSKA (reference sequence). V lost 5 bases to trimming and J lost 5 bases, with 12 bases between them. As DNA, the CDR3 is TGCAGTGCTTCAGAGAATCCGACTGAAGCTTTCTTT. Translated: CSASENPTEAFF.

The chain is built from TRBV3-1 and TRBJ1-1, with a weak D call TRBD1 (6 bases). Trimming removed 1 base at V and 7 bases at J, with 10 bases between. In germline, CDR1 is LGHDT, CDR2 YNNKEL (reference sequence). This CDR3 has 13 amino acids. The CDR3 loop reads CASSQAGVLEAFF. CDR3 in DNA: TGTGCCAGCAGCCAAGCAGGGGTCCTTGAAGCTTTCTTT.

The CDR3 DNA is TGTGCCAGCAGCCCCCCAGGGTATCTTGAAAAACTGTTTTTT. Protein: CASSPPGYLEKLFF. The chain has TRBV7-6 and TRBJ1-4, with D possibly being TRBD1 (5 bases). Trimming shortened V by 5 bases and J by 7 bases, and 14 bases separated the two germline ends. Germline-derived CDR1 and CDR2 are SGHVS and FNYEAQ. This CDR3 region has 14 residues.

CDR3 region: CASSQAGDTQYF. The DNA for the CDR3 is TGCGCCAGCAGCCAAGCTGGCGATACGCAGTATTTT. This rearrangement joins TRBV4-3 to TRBJ2-3; D is unclear. In germline, CDR1 is LGHNA, CDR2 YSLEER. V dropped 1 base and J dropped 6 bases, with 5 bases sitting between them. This CDR3 contains 12 residues.

A word on this clonotype: This clone may be a read error of a much larger clone one base away. The chain is built from TRBV11-2 and TRBJ2-5; D is perhaps TRBD2 (6 bases). Trimming left V 7 bases short and J 9 bases short, with 18 bases between. This CDR3 has 13 residues. Per the germline V gene, CDR1 is SGHAT and CDR2 is FQNNGV. The CDR3 sequence is CASIRGGGESQYF. The DNA of the CDR3 is TGTGCCAGCATCCGTGGCGGCGGGGAGTCCCAGTACTTC.

Details on this clonotype: Since a far larger clone is one base different, this is likely a read error. This chain uses TRBV6-5 with TRBJ2-3; the D gene is possibly TRBD2 (5 bases). Germline lookup yields CDR1 MNHEY and CDR2 SVGAGI. The CDR3 runs to 13 residues. V shed 0 bases and J shed 6 bases, with 7 bases lying between them. The CDR3 protein is CASSYSGNDTQYF. The CDR3 DNA reads as TGTGCCAGCAGTTACTCCGGGAACGATACGCAGTATTTT.

The J gene is TRBJ2-1, the V gene TRBV30; D uncertain. Germline values: CDR1 GTSNPN, CDR2 SVGIG (reference sequence). This CDR3 contains 11 residues. V gave up 3 bases and J gave up 8 bases, with 8 bases separating them. CDR3 bases: TGTGCCTGGAGCCAGGCCTATGAGCAGTTCTTC. Translated: CAWSQAYEQFF.

This clonotype is large (0.1 to 1%). The rearrangement links TRBV4-1 to TRBJ2-3; either TRBD1 or TRBD2 may fit D (5 bases each). CDR3 length: 12 amino acids. Per germline, CDR1 MGHRA and CDR2 YSYEKL. V dropped 4 bases and J dropped 6 bases, with 8 bases sitting between them. The chain's CDR3 is CASSPEGDTQYF. Written as DNA, the CDR3 is TGCGCCAGCAGCCCTGAGGGGGATACGCAGTATTTT.

In its sample, this clonotype ranks as medium-sized. The chain has TRBV11-2 and TRBJ2-3, with 10 bases lining up with TRBD2. V dropped 1 base and J dropped 5; count of bases not matched to a gene: 3. Germline CDR1 SGHAT, CDR2 FQNNGV. CDR3 size: 15 residues. The CDR3 loop is CASSLVLAGVDTQYF. CDR3 DNA sequence: TGTGCCAGCAGCTTAGTCCTAGCGGGGGTAGATACGCAGTATTTT. Using reference TRBV11-2 and TRBJ2-3 for the parts outside the CDR3, the full variable domain is EAGVAQSPRYKIIEKRQSVAFWCNPISGHATLYWYQQILGQGPKLLIQFQNNGVVDDSQLPKDRFSAERLKGVDSTLKIQPAKLEDSAVYLCASSLVLAGVDTQYFGPGTRLTVL.

Concerning this clonotype: A far larger clone differs by one base, so this is likely a read error. The DNA of the CDR3 is TGTGCCAGCAGCTTAGATATGAATCATTCCGAGGGCGAGCAGTTCTTC. It codes for CASSLDMNHSEGEQFF. The rearrangement uses TRBV11-3 and TRBJ2-1, with a tentative D call TRBD2 (5 bases). The ends were cut back, 0 bases at V and 10 bases at J, with 19 bases in the middle. Germline V gene lookup returns CDR1 SGHNT and CDR2 YENEEA. The CDR3 spans 16 residues.

A remark on this clonotype: A far larger clone is off by one base, so a read error is likely. The rearrangement joins TRBV11-3 to TRBJ2-7, with D maybe TRBD1 (6 bases). Germline CDR1 and CDR2: SGHNT and YENEEA. This CDR3 region has 13 residues. V dropped 5 bases and J dropped 9 bases, with 17 bases sitting between them. CDR3 loop: CASSPPGADMQYF. The CDR3 DNA reads TGTGCCAGCAGCCCACCAGGGGCGGACATGCAGTACTTC.

This clonotype was found a few times. V usage is TRBV6-5 and J usage is TRBJ1-2; D not certain. The CDR3 has 11 amino acids. The V gene lost 4 bases and the J gene lost 4 bases, with 4 bases spanning the gap. Germline V CDR1 and CDR2: MNHEY, SVGAGI. The CDR3 here is CASSSSYGYTF. Here the CDR3 DNA reads TGTGCCAGCAGTTCGAGCTATGGCTACACCTTC.

This clonotype is medium-sized within its sample. V is TRBV24-1 and J is TRBJ2-1; TRBD1 agrees at 9 bases. Germline loops: CDR1 KGHDR, CDR2 SFDVKD. This CDR3 comprises 18 residues. With 6 bases clipped from V and 0 bases from J, the junction kept 11 bases outside the gene matches. CDR3 amino acids: CATSPGERDRVSYNEQFF. Here the CDR3 DNA reads TGTGCCACCAGTCCAGGGGAGCGGGACAGGGTCTCCTACAATGAGCAGTTCTTC.

The CDR3 reads CASSSKTGSPYEQYF. Here the CDR3 DNA reads TGTGCCAGCAGTTCGAAGACAGGGAGTCCCTACGAGCAGTACTTC. The chain carries TRBV28 and TRBJ2-7; 7 bases match TRBD1. The V gene end was trimmed by 4 bases and the J gene end by 2 bases; junction bases not matched to a gene: 8. CDR3 length: 15 residues. The V gene's germline CDR1 is MDHEN and CDR2 SYDVKM.

By share of the sample, this clonotype is medium-sized. The chain employs TRBV27 and TRBJ2-3; D unclear. The CDR3 runs 14 residues. V lost 3 bases and J lost 0, with 7 bases in between. CDR1 and CDR2 (germline): MNHEY, SMNVEV (reference sequence). CDR3 protein: CASSLLDSTDTQYF. Written as DNA, the CDR3 is TGTGCCAGCAGTTTGTTAGACAGCACAGATACGCAGTATTTT.

A word on this clonotype: Sequence at one end of the junction differs from germline and may be a read error. The DNA for the CDR3 is TGCACCAGCAGCCCAGGGATGGGGGGGACCAGCTTTAGCTCTGGGGCCAACGTCCTGACTTTC. Translating it yields CTSSPGMGGTSFSSGANVLTF. The chain combines TRBV7-2 with TRBJ2-6, with 7 bases matching TRBD2. The CDR3 is 21 residues long. Germline V lookup: CDR1 SGHTA, CDR2 FQGNSA. The whole variable domain, remainder taken from reference TRBV7-2 and TRBJ2-6, is GAGVSQSPSNKVTEKGKDVELRCDPISGHTALYWYRQSLGQGLEFLIYFQGNSAPDKSGLPSDRFSAERTGGSVSTLTIQRTQQEDSAVYLCTSSPGMGGTSFSSGANVLTFGAGSRLTVL.

The J gene is TRBJ2-2, the V gene TRBV6-2 or TRBV6-3, with 7 bases aligning to TRBD1. The CDR3 runs to 16 residues. The V gene's germline CDR1 is MNHEY and CDR2 SVGEGT. The V gene end was trimmed by 6 bases and the J gene end by 6 bases; junction bases not matched to a gene: 13. The CDR3 bases are TGTGCCAGCAGCTACCGGCCCACCGGGACAGCCGGGGAGCTGTTTTTT. This codes for CASSYRPTGTAGELFF.